These 8 T cell receptor beta chains came from one sample sequenced in a study of cytomegalovirus exposure and HLA in healthy donors. The PCR was carried out with 60 Vbeta primers and 13 Jbeta primers. The protocol was immunoSEQ multiplex PCR, while the TCRdb copy is restricted to in-frame clones and leaves out a portion. Of 65,000 to 75,000 clones in the sample, around 67% were seen once. Sequencing was done on a sample of PBMCs. The receptors were sampled from a woman aged 30 to 39 in good health and CMV-seronegative.

This clone was counted a few times. The chain joins TRBV7-9 to TRBJ1-6, with D possibly TRBD1 on 6 matching bases. CDR3 length: 16 amino acids. CDR1 is SEHNR and CDR2 is FQNEAQ in the germline V gene (reference sequence). Trimming took 1 base from V and 9 from J, leaving 16 bases between them. In DNA, the CDR3 is TGTGCCAGCAGCTTAGGGGGACACCGATCGGCTTCACCCCTCCACTTT. Amino acids: CASSLGGHRSASPLHF. The complete variable domain, with remaining parts taken from reference TRBV7-9 and TRBJ1-6, reads DTGVSQNPRHKITKRGQNVTFRCDPISEHNRLYWYRQTLGQGPEFLTYFQNEAQLEKSRLLSDRFSAERPKGSFSTLEIQRTEQGDSAMYLCASSLGGHRSASPLHFGNGTRLTVT.

This clone was counted between two and nine times. This chain connects TRBV5-4 to TRBJ2-2; 12 bases align to TRBD2. Germline values: CDR1 SGHNT, CDR2 YYREEE (reference sequence). This CDR3 comprises 17 residues. V gave up 0 bases and J gave up 7 bases; unmatched junction bases: 7. This chain's CDR3 is CASSLELAGGRVGELFF. The CDR3 DNA sequence: TGTGCCAGCAGCTTGGAACTAGCGGGGGGCAGGGTCGGGGAGCTGTTTTTT.

The chain combines TRBV2 with TRBJ2-3, with 8 positions matching TRBD1. Germline CDR1 SNHLY, CDR2 FYNNEI. The ends lost 6 bases at V and 5 bases at J; junction bases unmatched: 10. CDR3 length: 15 amino acids. CDR3 in amino acids: CASRKQGARGDTQYF. In nucleotides, the CDR3 is TGTGCCAGCAGGAAGCAGGGGGCGCGGGGAGATACGCAGTATTTT.

The V call is TRBV27, the J call TRBJ1-5, with D unresolved. V was cut by 2 bases and J by 5 bases, with 10 bases left in between. This CDR3 comprises 14 residues. Germline assignment: CDR1 MNHEY and CDR2 SMNVEV (reference sequence). This chain's CDR3 is CASSLVGGDQPQHF. The CDR3 DNA reads TGTGCCAGCAGTTTAGTGGGAGGTGATCAGCCCCAGCATTTT.

This clone showed up just a few times. V gene TRBV6-5 combines with J gene TRBJ1-1; 9 bases agree with TRBD1. The V segment lost 7 bases and the J segment 7 bases; nucleotides outside the gene matches: 7. Germline V gene lookup returns CDR1 MNHEY and CDR2 SVGAGI. There are 13 residues in the CDR3. This CDR3 reads CASTKTGGFEAFF. The CDR3 DNA reads TGTGCCAGCACTAAGACAGGGGGTTTTGAAGCTTTCTTT.

V gene TRBV5-6 combines with J gene TRBJ2-7; 12 bases match TRBD2. The CDR3 totals 16 residues. Germline CDR1 reads SGHDT; CDR2 reads YYEEEE. Trimming at V came to 4 bases and at J to 1 base, leaving 6 bases not matched to a gene. The CDR3 DNA is TGTGCCAGCAGCACTACCGGACTAGCGGGGTCCTACGAGCAGTACTTC. This gives the protein CASSTTGLAGSYEQYF.

This clone came up once. This sequence joins TRBV5-1 and TRBJ1-2; tentatively, D is TRBD1 (5 bases). Trimming took 3 bases from V and 8 from J, leaving 11 bases between them. Germline V gene data show CDR1 as SGHRS and CDR2 as YFSETQ. CDR3 length equals 12 residues. The CDR3 DNA sequence: TGCGCCAGCAGCTATCAGGGTCGCGGCTACACCTTC. Residues: CASSYQGRGYTF.

The rearrangement joins TRBV7-9 to TRBJ2-2, with D unresolved. Germline V CDR1 and CDR2: SEHNR, FQNEAQ (reference sequence). V lost 3 bases and J lost 3, with 8 bases in between. The CDR3 contains 14 residues. The CDR3 loop reads CASSFASHTGELFF. The CDR3 DNA is TGTGCCAGCAGCTTTGCTAGTCACACCGGGGAGCTGTTTTTT.